The 18 T cell receptor beta chains reported below all come from one sample, sequenced in a study of blood T cell repertoires in COVID-19. Clones were sequenced by immunoSEQ multiplex PCR, and TCRdb holds only the in-frame ones, with some missing. The sample has nearly 35,000 clones, around 84% seen once. Sequenced sample: peripheral blood. The receptors derive from a human donor with acute or convalescent COVID-19. The donor label of this sample is uncertain.

J is TRBJ2-3 and V is TRBV2; 12 bases are shared with TRBD2. The CDR3 spans 16 residues. Trimming cost V 8 bases and J 0 bases; bases outside gene matches: 6. The germline V gene encodes CDR1 SNHLY and CDR2 FYNNEI. CDR3 DNA sequence: TGTGCCAGCGGTGCTAGCGGGAGGGTTAGCACAGATACGCAGTATTTT. Its protein is CASGASGRVSTDTQYF.

The chain couples TRBV7-9 to TRBJ2-5; 10 bases fit TRBD1. The CDR3 runs 19 residues. The J segment lost 4 bases and the V segment lost 1 base, leaving 15 bases of the junction unmatched. CDR1 and CDR2 (germline): SEHNR, FQNEAQ (reference sequence). CDR3 amino acids: CASSLVSNPRDRGRETQYF. CDR3 bases: TGTGCCAGCAGCTTAGTTTCCAACCCACGGGACAGGGGCAGAGAGACCCAGTACTTC.

The rearrangement joins TRBV10-1 to TRBJ1-2, with 7 bases that match TRBD1. The germline CDR1 and CDR2 sequences are WNHNN and SYGVQD (reference sequence). The CDR3 extends over 19 amino acids. The trim removed 5 bases at V and 4 bases at J, leaving 22 bases unmatched. CDR3: CASSQAAHVAAGGLYGYTF. The DNA of the CDR3 is TGCGCCAGCAGTCAGGCCGCCCACGTTGCGGCAGGGGGACTCTATGGCTACACCTTC.

This clone occurred a few times. This chain joins TRBV5-4 and TRBJ1-2; 7 bases agree with TRBD1. The J segment lost 6 bases and the V segment lost 3 bases, leaving 14 bases of the junction unmatched. The CDR3 sequence is 16 residues long. Germline lookup yields CDR1 SGHNT and CDR2 YYREEE (reference sequence). The CDR3 DNA sequence: TGTGCCAGCAGCTCTTGGGACAGCCCCGACAGCGATGGCTACACCTTC. It is translated as CASSSWDSPDSDGYTF.

J is TRBJ1-5 and V is TRBV7-2; D unresolved. CDR3 size: 16 residues. Germline V gene sequence: CDR1 SGHTA, CDR2 FQGNSA. The V end was cut by 2 bases, the J end by 0 bases, with 11 bases between. The CDR3 sequence is CASSLSLFSSNQPQHF. CDR3 in DNA: TGTGCCAGCAGCTTAAGCCTGTTTTCTAGCAATCAGCCCCAGCATTTT.

V usage is TRBV2 and J usage is TRBJ1-4; 9 bases fit TRBD1. The CDR3 has 13 residues. The germline V gene encodes CDR1 SNHLY and CDR2 FYNNEI. V shed 6 bases, J shed 7 bases, and the junction held 3 bases outside the gene matches. For the CDR3, the DNA is TGTGCCAGCAGGGGGACAGGGTTTGAAAAACTGTTTTTT. Protein sequence: CASRGTGFEKLFF.

The gene calls are TRBV30 and TRBJ2-7, with TRBD1 matching 7 bases. With 1 base clipped from V and 0 bases from J, the junction kept 6 bases outside the gene matches. The germline V gene has CDR1 GTSNPN and CDR2 SVGIG (reference sequence). The CDR3 has 15 amino acids. The CDR3 is CAWSGTWDSSYEQYF. The CDR3 DNA reads as TGTGCCTGGAGTGGAACCTGGGACAGCTCCTACGAGCAGTACTTC.

A few counts support this clone. The chain joins TRBV9 to TRBJ1-3, with TRBD1 as a possible D gene (5 bases). The CDR3 consists of 15 residues. V was shortened by 2 bases and J by 2 bases, with 11 bases between the two germline ends. Germline V lookup: CDR1 SGDLS, CDR2 YYNGEE. CDR3: CASSVTTEAGNTIYF. CDR3 sequence (DNA): TGTGCCAGCAGCGTGACGACAGAAGCTGGAAACACCATATATTTT.

The gene calls are TRBV11-3 and TRBJ2-3; a weak D match, TRBD1 (5 bases). The CDR3 has 14 amino acids. CDR1 and CDR2 from the germline V gene are SGHNT and YENEEA. The V end lost 6 bases, the J end lost 1 base, and 11 bases lay between the germline ends. This chain's CDR3 is CASRTGRGTDTQYF. The CDR3 coding sequence is TGTGCCAGCAGAACAGGCCGGGGCACAGATACGCAGTATTTT. The full variable domain, in which reference TRBV11-3 and TRBJ2-3 provide the parts outside the CDR3, is EAGVVQSPRYKIIEKKQPVAFWCNPISGHNTLYWYLQNLGQGPELLIRYENEEAVDDSQLPKDRFSAERLKGVDSTLKIQPAELGDSAVYLCASRTGRGTDTQYFGPGTRLTVL.

This rearrangement joins TRBV27 to TRBJ2-2, with TRBD2 identical over 10 bases. Trimming at V came to 3 bases and at J to 4 bases, leaving 2 bases not matched to a gene. Germline V gene data show CDR1 as MNHEY and CDR2 as SMNVEV (reference sequence). This CDR3 region has 15 residues. The CDR3 nucleotides are TGTGCCAGCAGTTTTAGGACTAGCGGCACCGGGGAGCTGTTTTTT. This gives the protein CASSFRTSGTGELFF.

This chain connects TRBV6-2 or TRBV6-3 to TRBJ2-2, with no clear D. The V gene lost 2 bases and the J gene lost 7 bases, with 11 bases spanning the gap. CDR3 size: 14 residues. From germline, CDR1 is MNHEY and CDR2 SVGEGT. CDR3 sequence: CASSYELVIGELFF. For the CDR3, the DNA is TGTGCCAGCAGTTACGAGCTAGTGATCGGGGAGCTGTTTTTT.

This chain joins TRBV11-2 and TRBJ2-3; D is ambiguous. Looked up from germline, CDR1 is SGHAT and CDR2 is FQNNGV. CDR3 size: 13 residues. Trimming removed 3 bases at V and 1 base at J, with 5 bases between. The CDR3 loop reads CASSFPGTDTQYF. Here the CDR3 DNA reads TGTGCCAGCAGCTTCCCCGGCACAGATACGCAGTATTTT.

The chain couples TRBV30 to TRBJ1-2, with a weak D call TRBD1 (5 bases). Germline CDR1 GTSNPN, CDR2 SVGIG (reference sequence). Trimming took off 2 bases at V and 8 bases at J, with 15 bases between the two ends. This CDR3 is built from 13 residues. CDR3 sequence (DNA): TGTGCCTGGAGTCGAGCAGGGATGGGCGGCTACACCTTC. It yields the protein CAWSRAGMGGYTF.

This chain uses TRBV6-5 with TRBJ2-7; no clear D. Germline assignment: CDR1 MNHEY and CDR2 SVGAGI. V dropped 5 bases and J dropped 1 base, with 6 bases sitting between them. This CDR3 contains 12 residues. The CDR3 sequence is CASSPGSYEQYF. Written as DNA, the CDR3 is TGTGCCAGCAGTCCAGGTTCCTACGAGCAGTACTTC.

This chain uses TRBV6-2 or TRBV6-3 with TRBJ1-1; D is unclear. The V and J ends lost 4 bases and 0 bases respectively, with 9 bases between them. This CDR3 is 14 amino acids long. Per the germline V gene, CDR1 is MNHEY and CDR2 is SVGEGT. The CDR3 bases are TGTGCCAGCAGTTTGGACTACATGAACACTGAAGCTTTCTTT. This sequence encodes CASSLDYMNTEAFF.

This clone showed up just once. This sequence joins TRBV11-2 and TRBJ2-7; possibly TRBD2 for D (5 bases). Germline loops: CDR1 SGHAT, CDR2 FQNNGV. V gave up 3 bases and J gave up 13 bases, with 16 bases separating them. The CDR3 is 12 residues long. For the CDR3, the DNA is TGTGCCAGCAGCTTCGATTCGGGATCCCCTTACTTC. It specifies CASSFDSGSPYF.

As regards this clone: Within the sample, other DNA sequences also encode this same CDR3. V usage is TRBV24-1 and J usage is TRBJ1-2; D gene unclear. CDR3 length equals 12 residues. The V gene's germline CDR1 is KGHDR and CDR2 SFDVKD. V was shortened by 2 bases and J by 4 bases, with 4 bases between the two germline ends. The CDR3 sequence is CATSDSVYGYTF. CDR3 sequence (DNA): TGTGCCACCAGTGATTCCGTCTATGGCTACACCTTC.

This clone was recorded only once. This chain uses TRBV9 with TRBJ2-2; tentative D call: TRBD1 (6 bases). Germline V CDR1 and CDR2: SGDLS, YYNGEE. The CDR3 loop spans 17 amino acids. The V gene lost 4 bases and the J gene lost 6 bases, with 22 bases spanning the gap. The chain's CDR3 is CASSPLGLQGPSGELFF. As DNA, the CDR3 is TGTGCCAGCAGCCCCCTAGGATTACAGGGACCCTCCGGGGAGCTGTTTTTT.